The rows below give T cell receptor beta chains drawn from one sample of a study of CD8 T cells in Susac syndrome. Via MiXCR, TCRdb re-called the immunoSEQ multiplex PCR reads, giving one row per CDR3 protein. This sample carries around 80,000 distinct CDR3 sequences, 94% of them seen once, and the ten largest clones take 0.26%. The sequenced sample was CD8+ T cells from PBMCs. The receptor set was obtained from a human donor in good health. Both conserved end residues are part of each CDR3. The order of the fields is V gene, J gene, D gene, clone size, CDR3 protein, CDR3 DNA. The D gene is left open where the match is weak. Clone size is given for some rows only: seen once, a few or many times, or a class if the clone is expanded.

v_gene: TRBV15; j_gene: TRBJ1-1; d_gene: NA; abundance: NA; CDR3aa: CATSRDYGRGEAFF; CDR3nt: TGTGCCACCAGCAGAGATTACGGCCGAGGTGAAGCTTTCTTT
v_gene: TRBV27; j_gene: TRBJ2-7; d_gene: NA; abundance: NA; CDR3aa: CASSLGPGEQYF; CDR3nt: TGTGCCAGCAGTCTCGGACCGGGCGAGCAGTACTTC
v_gene: TRBV4-1; j_gene: TRBJ2-1; d_gene: TRBD2; abundance: NA; CDR3aa: CASSQLVTSGTYNEQFF; CDR3nt: TGCGCCAGCAGCCAATTGGTGACTAGCGGAACCTACAATGAGCAGTTCTTC
v_gene: TRBV19; j_gene: TRBJ2-1; d_gene: TRBD2; abundance: NA; CDR3aa: CASSIGGREQFF; CDR3nt: TGTGCCAGTAGTATCGGGGGGAGGGAGCAGTTCTTC
v_gene: TRBV18; j_gene: TRBJ1-1; d_gene: TRBD1; abundance: NA; CDR3aa: CASSPDRVATEAFF; CDR3nt: TGTGCCAGCTCACCAGACAGGGTGGCCACTGAAGCTTTCTTT
v_gene: TRBV30; j_gene: TRBJ2-6; d_gene: NA; abundance: NA; CDR3aa: CAWMTRVDGANVLTF; CDR3nt: TGTGCCTGGATGACAAGGGTTGACGGGGCCAACGTCCTGACTTTC
v_gene: TRBV11-2; j_gene: TRBJ2-3; d_gene: TRBD2; abundance: once; CDR3aa: CASSHDLAGGLDTQYF; CDR3nt: TGTGCCAGCAGCCACGACCTAGCGGGGGGGCTAGATACGCAGTATTTT
v_gene: TRBV14; j_gene: TRBJ2-5; d_gene: NA; abundance: NA; CDR3aa: CASSLRLSQETQYF; CDR3nt: TGTGCCAGCAGCTTACGACTTTCCCAAGAGACCCAGTACTTC
v_gene: TRBV25-1; j_gene: TRBJ2-7; d_gene: TRBD1; abundance: NA; CDR3aa: CASSPTQQGRWTYEQYF; CDR3nt: TGTGCCAGCAGTCCAACTCAACAGGGGCGATGGACCTACGAGCAGTACTTC
v_gene: TRBV6-4; j_gene: TRBJ2-2; d_gene: TRBD1; abundance: NA; CDR3aa: CASSGTGDTGELFF; CDR3nt: TGTGCCAGCAGTGGGACAGGGGACACCGGGGAGCTGTTTTTT
v_gene: TRBV4-1; j_gene: TRBJ1-1; d_gene: NA; abundance: NA; CDR3aa: CASSQNREVAFF; CDR3nt: TGCGCCAGCAGCCAGAACAGGGAGGTAGCTTTCTTT
v_gene: TRBV7-9; j_gene: TRBJ2-3; d_gene: TRBD2; abundance: NA; CDR3aa: CASSLGTTDTDTQYF; CDR3nt: TGTGCCAGCAGCCTCGGGACTACCGACACAGATACGCAGTATTTT
v_gene: TRBV27; j_gene: TRBJ2-7; d_gene: NA; abundance: NA; CDR3aa: CASSLGAPYEQYF; CDR3nt: TGTGCCAGCAGTTTGGGGGCTCCCTACGAGCAGTACTTC
v_gene: TRBV20-1; j_gene: TRBJ1-1; d_gene: NA; abundance: once; CDR3aa: CSASAQMAFF; CDR3nt: TGCAGTGCTAGCGCGCAGATGGCTTTCTTT
v_gene: TRBV27; j_gene: TRBJ1-5; d_gene: NA; abundance: NA; CDR3aa: CASGATVSNQPQHF; CDR3nt: TGTGCCAGCGGGGCGACAGTGAGCAATCAGCCCCAGCATTTT
v_gene: TRBV11-2; j_gene: TRBJ2-2; d_gene: TRBD1; abundance: NA; CDR3aa: CASSLGSGTGDGGELFF; CDR3nt: TGTGCCAGCAGCTTGGGCTCCGGGACAGGGGACGGCGGGGAGCTGTTTTTT
v_gene: TRBV7-9; j_gene: TRBJ2-1; d_gene: NA; abundance: NA; CDR3aa: CASSWDGLNEQFF; CDR3nt: TGTGCCAGCAGCTGGGACGGACTCAATGAGCAGTTCTTC
v_gene: TRBV4-3; j_gene: TRBJ1-1; d_gene: NA; abundance: NA; CDR3aa: CASSPRLFGTEAFF; CDR3nt: TGCGCCAGCAGCCCGCGGCTGTTCGGGACTGAAGCTTTCTTT
v_gene: TRBV15; j_gene: TRBJ1-1; d_gene: NA; abundance: NA; CDR3aa: CATSKENTEAFF; CDR3nt: TGTGCCACCAGTAAAGAGAACACTGAAGCTTTCTTT
v_gene: TRBV5-1; j_gene: TRBJ1-5; d_gene: NA; abundance: NA; CDR3aa: CASSSDSLDQPQHF; CDR3nt: TGCGCCAGCAGCTCCGACAGCTTGGATCAGCCCCAGCATTTT
v_gene: TRBV19; j_gene: TRBJ2-7; d_gene: NA; abundance: NA; CDR3aa: CASSIGWGAYEQYF; CDR3nt: TGTGCCAGTAGTATAGGATGGGGAGCCTACGAGCAGTACTTC
v_gene: TRBV27; j_gene: TRBJ2-7; d_gene: TRBD1; abundance: NA; CDR3aa: CASSPGTASPHEQYF; CDR3nt: TGTGCCAGCAGTCCCGGGACAGCATCTCCCCACGAGCAGTACTTC
v_gene: TRBV7-9; j_gene: TRBJ1-5; d_gene: NA; abundance: NA; CDR3aa: CASTLGGEPQHF; CDR3nt: TGTGCCAGCACCTTGGGGGGAGAGCCCCAGCATTTT
v_gene: TRBV4-1; j_gene: TRBJ2-7; d_gene: TRBD1; abundance: NA; CDR3aa: CASSQDGTGGYEQYF; CDR3nt: TGCGCCAGCAGCCAAGACGGGACAGGGGGCTACGAGCAGTACTTC
v_gene: TRBV4-1; j_gene: TRBJ2-1; d_gene: TRBD1; abundance: NA; CDR3aa: CASSQLTGGLYNEQFF; CDR3nt: TGCGCCAGCAGCCAACTGACAGGGGGCCTCTACAATGAGCAGTTCTTC
v_gene: TRBV15; j_gene: TRBJ1-2; d_gene: NA; abundance: NA; CDR3aa: CATSRGTAANYGYTF; CDR3nt: TGTGCCACCAGCAGAGGAACAGCAGCTAACTATGGCTACACCTTC
v_gene: TRBV2; j_gene: TRBJ2-1; d_gene: NA; abundance: NA; CDR3aa: CASPPRGNEQFF; CDR3nt: TGTGCCAGCCCCCCCCGGGGGAACGAGCAGTTCTTC
v_gene: TRBV29-1; j_gene: TRBJ2-3; d_gene: TRBD2; abundance: NA; CDR3aa: CSVESSGDTDTQYF; CDR3nt: TGCAGCGTTGAATCTAGCGGGGACACAGATACGCAGTATTTT
v_gene: TRBV2; j_gene: TRBJ1-2; d_gene: NA; abundance: NA; CDR3aa: CASSEDYGYTF; CDR3nt: TGTGCCAGCAGTGAAGACTATGGCTACACCTTC
v_gene: TRBV3-1; j_gene: TRBJ2-1; d_gene: NA; abundance: NA; CDR3aa: CASSRLVHEQFF; CDR3nt: TGTGCCAGCAGCAGACTAGTCCATGAGCAGTTCTTC
v_gene: TRBV7-9; j_gene: TRBJ2-1; d_gene: NA; abundance: NA; CDR3aa: CASSLEGVHEQFF; CDR3nt: TGTGCCAGCAGCTTAGAAGGTGTCCATGAGCAGTTCTTC
v_gene: TRBV2; j_gene: TRBJ1-1; d_gene: NA; abundance: once; CDR3aa: CASSGPGGEAFF; CDR3nt: TGTGCCAGCAGTGGGCCGGGAGGCGAAGCTTTCTTT
v_gene: TRBV9; j_gene: TRBJ2-5; d_gene: NA; abundance: NA; CDR3aa: CASSVAAGITETQYF; CDR3nt: TGTGCCAGCAGCGTAGCGGCAGGAATCACAGAGACCCAGTACTTC
v_gene: TRBV9; j_gene: TRBJ1-5; d_gene: NA; abundance: once; CDR3aa: CASSVGSHQPQHF; CDR3nt: TGTGCCAGCAGCGTGGGATCCCATCAGCCCCAGCATTTT
v_gene: TRBV27; j_gene: TRBJ2-1; d_gene: NA; abundance: NA; CDR3aa: CASSPGSLRDEQFF; CDR3nt: TGTGCCAGCAGTCCAGGATCTTTACGGGATGAGCAGTTCTTC
v_gene: TRBV13; j_gene: TRBJ2-5; d_gene: TRBD2; abundance: NA; CDR3aa: CASSSVSGTSGTQVQETQYF; CDR3nt: TGTGCCAGCAGCTCCGTCTCCGGGACTAGCGGAACTCAGGTCCAAGAGACCCAGTACTTC
v_gene: TRBV9; j_gene: TRBJ2-5; d_gene: NA; abundance: NA; CDR3aa: CASSVGTASGFQETQYF; CDR3nt: TGTGCCAGCAGCGTGGGGACAGCTAGCGGTTTTCAAGAGACCCAGTACTTC
v_gene: TRBV20-1; j_gene: TRBJ2-7; d_gene: TRBD2; abundance: NA; CDR3aa: CSARLASGSSYEQYF; CDR3nt: TGCAGTGCCCGCTTGGCTAGCGGAAGCTCCTACGAGCAGTACTTC
v_gene: TRBV7-9; j_gene: TRBJ2-1; d_gene: NA; abundance: few; CDR3aa: CASSLGLTYNEQFF; CDR3nt: TGTGCCAGCAGCTTAGGACTCACTTACAATGAGCAGTTCTTC
v_gene: TRBV20-1; j_gene: TRBJ2-3; d_gene: TRBD1; abundance: NA; CDR3aa: CSAAVPGQGLVFADTQYF; CDR3nt: TGCAGTGCTGCCGTCCCGGGACAGGGATTGGTTTTCGCAGATACGCAGTATTTT
v_gene: TRBV5-1; j_gene: TRBJ2-1; d_gene: TRBD2; abundance: NA; CDR3aa: CASSLEGLAGGSNEQFF; CDR3nt: TGCGCCAGCAGCTTGGAGGGACTAGCGGGAGGGTCTAATGAGCAGTTCTTC
v_gene: TRBV12-3/TRBV12-4; j_gene: TRBJ2-7; d_gene: NA; abundance: NA; CDR3aa: CASSLWVNEQYF; CDR3nt: TGTGCCAGCAGTTTATGGGTCAACGAGCAGTACTTC
v_gene: TRBV27; j_gene: TRBJ1-4; d_gene: TRBD1; abundance: NA; CDR3aa: CASSLGQGNEKLFF; CDR3nt: TGTGCCAGCAGTTTGGGACAGGGGAACGAAAAACTGTTTTTT
v_gene: TRBV7-8; j_gene: TRBJ2-1; d_gene: NA; abundance: NA; CDR3aa: CASSLISVGNEQFF; CDR3nt: TGTGCCAGCAGCTTAATCTCCGTAGGCAATGAGCAGTTCTTC
v_gene: TRBV27; j_gene: TRBJ1-6; d_gene: NA; abundance: NA; CDR3aa: CASSLRDNSPLHF; CDR3nt: TGTGCCAGCAGTTTAAGGGATAATTCACCCCTCCACTTT
v_gene: TRBV9; j_gene: TRBJ1-6; d_gene: TRBD1; abundance: once; CDR3aa: CASSGTGVNSPLHF; CDR3nt: TGTGCCAGCAGCGGAACAGGGGTTAATTCACCCCTCCACTTT
v_gene: TRBV7-9; j_gene: TRBJ2-1; d_gene: NA; abundance: NA; CDR3aa: CASSPQQPSSYNEQFF; CDR3nt: TGTGCCAGCAGCCCCCAGCAGCCGAGCTCCTACAATGAGCAGTTCTTC
v_gene: TRBV6-5; j_gene: TRBJ2-7; d_gene: TRBD2; abundance: NA; CDR3aa: CASSYSSSGYYEQYF; CDR3nt: TGTGCCAGCAGTTACTCGTCTAGCGGATACTACGAGCAGTACTTC
v_gene: TRBV12-3/TRBV12-4; j_gene: TRBJ2-7; d_gene: NA; abundance: NA; CDR3aa: CASSLAHLNEQYF; CDR3nt: TGTGCCAGCAGTTTAGCCCACCTTAACGAGCAGTACTTC
v_gene: TRBV20-1; j_gene: TRBJ2-5; d_gene: NA; abundance: NA; CDR3aa: CSATQGGKETQYF; CDR3nt: TGCAGTGCTACGCAAGGAGGAAAAGAGACCCAGTACTTC